This passage covers 31 T cell receptor beta chains from one sample sequenced in a study of patients and donors after allogeneic stem cell transplantation. A single record per CDR3 protein comes from TCRdb applying MiXCR to the RT-PCR reads. The data hold a few hundred thousand distinct CDR3 sequences, with 11% to 15% observed a single time. The sample consisted of blood, either unsorted or a sorted T cell fraction (not recorded which). These receptors were obtained from a human donor who was either an allogeneic HSCT recipient or a stem cell or donor lymphocyte infusion donor (not recorded which). It is not recorded whose cells these are; they may come from a transplant donor.

The CDR3 bases are TGTGCCAGCAGCCAAGGCCGGGACACGGGAGACACCGGGGAGCTGTTTTTT. Translation: CASSQGRDTGDTGELFF. V is TRBV4-2 and J is TRBJ2-2; D could derive from TRBD1 or TRBD2 (6 bases each). This CDR3 region has 17 residues. V lost 1 base and J 3 bases, leaving 15 bases between the germline ends. Germline values: CDR1 LGHNA, CDR2 YNFKEQ.

The rearrangement links TRBV14 to TRBJ1-3, with 10 bases lining up with TRBD1. Germline V gene sequence: CDR1 SGHDN, CDR2 FVKESK. The V gene end was trimmed by 4 bases and the J gene end by 1 base; junction bases not matched to a gene: 7. The CDR3 runs to 17 residues. The CDR3 bases are TGTGCCAGCAGCCGCCCGGGACAGGGGACATCTGGAAACACCATATATTTT. As protein: CASSRPGQGTSGNTIYF.

This clonotype was seen many times. V is TRBV12-3 or TRBV12-4 and J is TRBJ2-1; 7 nucleotides agree with TRBD2. CDR3 size: 12 residues. Trimming cost V 2 bases and J 15 bases; bases outside gene matches: 7. The chain's CDR3 is CASSLPLAEMFF. In DNA form, the CDR3 reads TGTGCCAGCAGTTTACCCCTAGCGGAGATGTTCTTC.

The chain combines TRBV7-9 with TRBJ2-2; 7 bases fit TRBD1. Germline loops: CDR1 SEHNR, CDR2 FQNEAQ (reference sequence). The trim removed 5 bases at V and 4 bases at J, leaving 10 bases unmatched. The CDR3 is 16 amino acids. CDR3 sequence: CASSRNARGRTGELFF. CDR3 nucleotide sequence: TGTGCCAGCAGCCGGAACGCGAGGGGGCGCACCGGGGAGCTGTTTTTT.

This clonotype was found many times. This chain uses TRBV5-1 with TRBJ1-1; D uncertain. Germline V gene data show CDR1 as SGHRS and CDR2 as YFSETQ. The CDR3 is 13 residues long. The ends were cut back, 4 bases at V and 3 bases at J, with 10 bases in the middle. The CDR3 nucleotides read TGCGCCAGCAGCGATCAATGGGACACTGAAGCTTTCTTT. Protein product: CASSDQWDTEAFF.

In DNA form, the CDR3 reads TGCAGTGCTAGACTATTAGCGGGAGGAGAGACCCAGTACTTC. Encoded protein: CSARLLAGGETQYF. The chain recombines TRBV20-1 with TRBJ2-5; 10 bases line up with TRBD2. Germline CDR1 DFQATT, CDR2 SNEGSKA (reference sequence). The CDR3 totals 14 residues. V was clipped by 2 bases and J by 4 bases; unmatched bases: 4.

In DNA form, the CDR3 reads TGTGCCAGCAGTGAACTGGGAGCCCCGACCAAGTTCTTC. Amino acids: CASSELGAPTKFF. The rearrangement links TRBV25-1 to TRBJ2-1; the D gene is possibly TRBD2 (5 bases). CDR3 length: 13 residues. Germline V gene lookup returns CDR1 MGHDK and CDR2 SYGVNS. The germline V and J ends were trimmed by 2 bases and 14 bases, with 16 bases remaining between them.

The sample holds many counts of this clonotype. This chain joins TRBV20-1 and TRBJ1-3; the D is unclear. The CDR3 spans 13 residues. V was shortened by 3 bases and J by 1 base, with 7 bases between the two germline ends. Germline CDR1 and CDR2: DFQATT and SNEGSKA (reference sequence). DNA for the CDR3: TGCAGTGCTAGTGCGGGTTCTGGAAACACCATATATTTT. Its translation is CSASAGSGNTIYF.

The chain joins TRBV20-1 to TRBJ1-2; TRBD1 matches at 9 bases. Germline CDR1 DFQATT, CDR2 SNEGSKA (reference sequence). The CDR3 totals 16 residues. V trimming: 5 bases; J trimming: 7 bases; junction bases outside the gene matches: 17. The DNA for the CDR3 is TGCAGTGCTGCCCCCGGGACAGGGTCTTTTTTTCGTGGCTACACCTTC. This translates into CSAAPGTGSFFRGYTF.

CDR3 in DNA: TGTGCCAGCTCACGCTCAGGGGACTCTGGAAACACCATATATTTT. Translating it yields CASSRSGDSGNTIYF. The V call is TRBV18, the J call TRBJ1-3; tentative D call: TRBD1 (6 bases). The V end lost 4 bases, the J end lost 0 bases, and 10 bases lay between the germline ends. This CDR3 region has 15 residues. The germline CDR1 and CDR2 sequences are KGHSH and LQKENI.

This clonotype was seen a handful of times. This rearrangement joins TRBV5-1 to TRBJ2-3, with D perhaps matching TRBD1 (5 bases). The germline V gene encodes CDR1 SGHRS and CDR2 YFSETQ. This CDR3 spans 14 amino acids. V was pared by 2 bases and J by 3 bases, with 10 bases between. The chain's CDR3 is CASSLGAPTDTQYF. As DNA, the CDR3 is TGCGCCAGCAGCTTAGGGGCCCCAACAGATACGCAGTATTTT.

This clonotype was counted at least ten times. The V call is TRBV7-6, the J call TRBJ1-3; D uncertain. The germline CDR1 and CDR2 sequences are SGHVS and FNYEAQ. V shed 5 bases and J shed 4 bases, with 9 bases lying between them. This CDR3 spans 13 amino acids. The CDR3 sequence: CASSPVVGNTIYF. In nucleotides, the CDR3 is TGTGCCAGCAGCCCAGTAGTCGGAAACACCATATATTTT.

J is TRBJ2-7 and V is TRBV7-6; 8 bases align to TRBD2. After removal of 0 bases from V and 0 bases from J, the junction contained 1 base not matched to a gene. Germline V CDR1 and CDR2: SGHVS, FNYEAQ. The CDR3 covers 15 residues. The CDR3 DNA follows: TGTGCCAGCAGCTTAGCGCGGGGGGACTCCTACGAGCAGTACTTC. It codes for CASSLARGDSYEQYF.

This rearrangement joins TRBV9 to TRBJ1-1; D call uncertain. The V and J ends lost 0 bases and 10 bases respectively, with 16 bases between them. The CDR3 totals 14 residues. Germline CDR1 is SGDLS and CDR2 is YYNGEE. CDR3 residues: CASSVVGQPFGAFF. CDR3 nucleotide sequence: TGTGCCAGCAGCGTAGTAGGGCAGCCCTTTGGAGCTTTCTTT.

This clonotype was detected ten times or more. DNA for the CDR3: TGTGCCAGCAGTTTTGGGGAATCCTACGAGCAGTACTTC. Its translation is CASSFGESYEQYF. The gene calls are TRBV12-3 or TRBV12-4 and TRBJ2-7; D unclear. There are 13 residues in the CDR3. Trimming took off 3 bases at V and 1 base at J, with 7 bases between the two ends.

This clonotype was seen a handful of times. The genes are TRBV30 and TRBJ1-2; TRBD1 might be the D (6 bases). Germline-derived CDR1 and CDR2 are GTSNPN and SVGIG (reference sequence). The V and J ends lost 0 bases and 1 base respectively, with 15 bases between them. The length of the CDR3 is 16 residues. For the CDR3, the DNA is TGTGCCTGGAGTGTACTTTCACAGGGACTTAACTATGGCTACACCTTC. Translated: CAWSVLSQGLNYGYTF.

This clonotype was counted between two and nine times. The V gene is TRBV5-1, the J gene TRBJ2-7, with 7 bases identical to TRBD1. Germline V gene sequence: CDR1 SGHRS, CDR2 YFSETQ. J lost 1 base, V lost 0 bases, and 4 bases had no gene match. This CDR3 is built from 15 residues. The CDR3 protein is CASSLGVTGSYEQYF. The DNA for the CDR3 is TGCGCCAGCAGCTTGGGGGTGACAGGGTCCTACGAGCAGTACTTC.

This clonotype has a count of ten or more. CDR3 nucleotide sequence: TGCGCCAGCAGGGATACGACTGAGTCGCAGTATTTT. Translated, it gives CASRDTTESQYF. This chain uses TRBV5-1 with TRBJ2-3; no clear D. V was clipped by 5 bases and J by 10 bases, with 14 bases between them. Looked up from germline, CDR1 is SGHRS and CDR2 is YFSETQ. This CDR3 contains 12 residues. Combining the CDR3 with reference TRBV5-1 and TRBJ2-3 gives the whole variable domain KAGVTQTPRYLIKTRGQQVTLSCSPISGHRSVSWYQQTPGQGLQFLFEYFSETQRNKGNFPGRFSGRQFSNSRSEMNVSTLELGDSALYLCASRDTTESQYFGPGTRLTVL.

This clonotype was observed many times. This sequence joins TRBV5-1 and TRBJ2-1; 13 bases are shared with TRBD2. Losses at the gene ends were 4 bases for V and 6 bases for J; bases not matched to a gene: 4. The germline V gene encodes CDR1 SGHRS and CDR2 YFSETQ. This CDR3 comprises 15 residues. The CDR3 DNA is TGCGCCAGCAGCAGACTAGCGGGAGGTTCCAATGAGCAGTTCTTC. Translation gives CASSRLAGGSNEQFF.

This rearrangement joins TRBV6-2 or TRBV6-3 to TRBJ2-1; 15 positions agree with TRBD2. CDR1 is MNHEY and CDR2 is SVGEGT in the germline V gene. The J segment lost 2 bases and the V segment lost 6 bases, leaving 8 bases of the junction unmatched. The CDR3 has 18 amino acids. The CDR3 nucleotides are TGTGCCAGCAGATCCCCGGGACTAGCGGGGGGTACCTACAATGAGCAGTTCTTC. Protein: CASRSPGLAGGTYNEQFF.

This clonotype appeared a few times. This chain uses TRBV19 with TRBJ1-1; 8 nucleotides match TRBD1. J gave up 0 bases and V 9 bases, and 9 bases lay outside the gene matches. This CDR3 spans 15 amino acids. Germline V gene lookup returns CDR1 LNHDA and CDR2 SQIVND (reference sequence). The DNA of the CDR3 is TGTGCCAGCAAGAGACAGGGGCGGCTGAACACTGAAGCTTTCTTT. It specifies CASKRQGRLNTEAFF.

This clonotype was counted ten times or more. The V call is TRBV12-3 or TRBV12-4, the J call TRBJ2-5; 7 bases are shared with TRBD2. V lost 8 bases and J lost 3; bases outside the gene matches: 6. The CDR3 covers 13 residues. CDR3 sequence reads: CASGGAGEETQYF. In nucleotides, the CDR3 is TGTGCCAGCGGCGGGGCGGGGGAAGAGACCCAGTACTTC.

This clonotype was seen many times. The J gene is TRBJ2-7, the V gene TRBV20-1; D is uncertain. CDR3 length: 13 amino acids. Trimming pared 4 bases from V and 5 bases from J, leaving 15 bases between. The germline V gene has CDR1 DFQATT and CDR2 SNEGSKA (reference sequence). CDR3 sequence: CSAKSQNVNEQYF. CDR3 in DNA: TGCAGTGCTAAGTCTCAAAACGTCAACGAGCAGTACTTC.

The chain couples TRBV11-2 to TRBJ2-1; 7 bases match TRBD1. There are 15 residues in the CDR3. The germline V gene has CDR1 SGHAT and CDR2 FQNNGV. The V segment lost 0 bases and the J segment 10 bases; nucleotides outside the gene matches: 9. This CDR3 is CASSLDIGTVREQFF. The CDR3 coding sequence is TGTGCCAGCAGCTTAGATATTGGGACAGTAAGGGAGCAGTTCTTC.

This clonotype was counted ten times or more. The V and J genes are TRBV12-3 or TRBV12-4 and TRBJ1-6; 11 nucleotides align to TRBD1. This CDR3 has 16 amino acids. Germline trimming cut 5 bases from V and 7 bases from J; bases unmatched to any gene: 7. The CDR3 protein is CASSPGDRGENSPLHF. In DNA form, the CDR3 reads TGTGCCAGCAGTCCCGGGGACAGGGGGGAGAATTCACCCCTCCACTTT.

The chain carries TRBV7-9 and TRBJ2-2; weak D call: TRBD1 (6 bases). The CDR3 has 14 amino acids. The germline V gene has CDR1 SEHNR and CDR2 FQNEAQ (reference sequence). V lost 1 base and J 5 bases, leaving 8 bases between the germline ends. The CDR3 protein is CASSLDRVTGELFF. CDR3 in DNA: TGTGCCAGCAGCTTAGACAGGGTGACCGGGGAGCTGTTTTTT.

Ten or more counts support this clonotype. The rearrangement joins TRBV7-2 to TRBJ1-1, with D tentatively TRBD1 (5 bases). CDR3 size: 14 residues. Trimming pared 6 bases from V and 1 base from J, leaving 12 bases between. The germline gives CDR1 SGHTA, CDR2 FQGNSA. This chain's CDR3 is CASSNRYPNTEAFF. The CDR3 nucleotides are TGTGCCAGCAGTAACAGGTACCCGAACACTGAAGCTTTCTTT.

Concerning this clonotype itself: This may stem from a read error, because a much larger clone lies one nucleotide away. The chain employs TRBV12-3 or TRBV12-4 and TRBJ2-3; perhaps TRBD1 as D (6 bases). The ends were cut back, 3 bases at V and 6 bases at J, with 13 bases in the middle. The CDR3 has 14 amino acids. CDR3 nucleotides: TGTGCCAGCAGTTTCTCGGGCCAGGGGGATACGCAGTATTTT. Translated, it gives CASSFSGQGDTQYF.

This clonotype was observed at least ten times. The chain is built from TRBV13 and TRBJ2-7; D gene ambiguous. V was shortened by 5 bases and J by 1 base, with 9 bases between the two germline ends. The germline CDR1 and CDR2 sequences are PRHDT and FYEKMQ (reference sequence). CDR3 length: 13 amino acids. CDR3 sequence (DNA): TGTGCCAGCAGCGGCCCAGGTTCCTACGAGCAGTACTTC. This encodes CASSGPGSYEQYF.

V usage is TRBV7-9 and J usage is TRBJ2-1; 14 nucleotides agree with TRBD2. The V and J ends lost 5 bases and 6 bases, in that order; junction bases with no gene match: 9. Germline assignment: CDR1 SEHNR and CDR2 FQNEAQ (reference sequence). The CDR3 is made up of 17 amino acids. The CDR3 spells CASSPGTSGRLGNEQFF. The CDR3 DNA is TGTGCCAGCAGCCCTGGGACTAGCGGGAGATTGGGCAATGAGCAGTTCTTC.

The J gene is TRBJ2-7, the V gene TRBV20-1; TRBD2 matches at 7 bases. This CDR3 comprises 14 residues. The J segment lost 6 bases and the V segment lost 6 bases, leaving 14 bases of the junction unmatched. Germline V gene data show CDR1 as DFQATT and CDR2 as SNEGSKA (reference sequence). The CDR3 nucleotides are TGCAGTGCCCGGGGGGAAACGGGACTACGCGAGCAGTACTTC. The encoded protein is CSARGETGLREQYF.